Shown below are 21 T cell receptor beta chains from a single sample sequenced in a study of CD8 T cells in Susac syndrome (dated by TCRdb to between 2018 and 2020). The method was the immunoSEQ multiplex PCR assay. RNA was extracted using the RNeasy kit, and roughly 0.5 to 1 microgram was reverse transcribed with random hexamers. TCRdb reprocessing: public reads trimmed at Q25 with fastp, clones called with MiXCR, in-frame beta chains kept. A single entry per CDR3 protein holds the most common genes and DNA from its merged rows. This sample is represented by about 290,000 distinct CDR3 sequences; 85% of them were singletons. 0.21% of the sample is taken by the ten largest. What was sequenced was CD8+ T cells from PBMCs. The source is a human donor with multiple sclerosis.

This sequence joins TRBV20-1 and TRBJ1-2; 8 bases align to TRBD1. Germline V gene sequence: CDR1 DFQATT, CDR2 SNEGSKA (reference sequence). Unmatched junction bases numbered 7, after V lost 4 bases and J lost 0 bases. This CDR3 has 15 residues. As DNA, the CDR3 is TGCAGTGCTAAGGGGACAGGAACCCCTAACTATGGCTACACCTTC. Translating gives CSAKGTGTPNYGYTF.

The chain carries TRBV4-3 and TRBJ2-3; the D is unclear. V lost 0 bases and J 4 bases, leaving 11 bases between the germline ends. Germline lookup yields CDR1 LGHNA and CDR2 YSLEER. The CDR3 is made up of 15 amino acids. CDR3 bases: TGCGCCAGCAGCCAAGAAATTGCCCGACCAGATACGCAGTATTTT. It codes for CASSQEIARPDTQYF.

The chain combines TRBV19 with TRBJ2-1; 9 bases line up with TRBD2. The junction had 8 bases not matched to a gene; V was cut back by 4 bases and J by 4 bases. This CDR3 spans 16 amino acids. The V gene's germline CDR1 is LNHDA and CDR2 SQIVND (reference sequence). The CDR3 nucleotides read TGTGCCAGTAGTACGTTAACTAGCGGGTATTACAATGAGCAGTTCTTC. This gives the protein CASSTLTSGYYNEQFF. Based on the CDR3 plus reference TRBV19 and TRBJ2-1, the full variable domain is DGGITQSPKYLFRKEGQNVTLSCEQNLNHDAMYWYRQDPGQGLRLIYYSQIVNDFQKGDIAEGYSVSREKKESFPLTVTSAQKNPTAFYLCASSTLTSGYYNEQFFGPGTRLTVL.

The chain joins TRBV6-1 to TRBJ2-2, with D possibly being TRBD1 (6 bases). The V end lost 1 base, the J end lost 6 bases, and 27 bases lay between the germline ends. This CDR3 is built from 20 residues. In germline, CDR1 is MNHNS, CDR2 SASEGT. CDR3 in amino acids: CASSEEGFDRAGEISGELFF. CDR3 in DNA: TGTGCCAGCAGTGAAGAGGGTTTCGATAGGGCAGGGGAGATATCCGGGGAGCTGTTTTTT.

The chain has TRBV7-6 and TRBJ2-1; 7 bases fit TRBD2. Germline trimming cut 3 bases from V and 6 bases from J; bases unmatched to any gene: 2. Germline assignment: CDR1 SGHVS and CDR2 FNYEAQ. The CDR3 is 13 residues long. The CDR3 bases are TGTGCCAGCAGCTTCGCGGGAGCCAATGAGCAGTTCTTC. The encoded protein is CASSFAGANEQFF.

The V gene is TRBV3-1, the J gene TRBJ2-1, with TRBD2 identical over 8 bases. Germline CDR1 is LGHDT and CDR2 is YNNKEL (reference sequence). This CDR3 comprises 16 residues. V gave up 0 bases and J gave up 4 bases; unmatched junction bases: 5. DNA for the CDR3: TGTGCCAGCAGCCAAGAGCCAAGCGGGAGATACAATGAGCAGTTCTTC. It is translated as CASSQEPSGRYNEQFF.

The V call is TRBV5-1, the J call TRBJ1-1, with 7 bases that match TRBD1. The CDR3 length is 15 residues. V dropped 4 bases and J dropped 1; count of bases not matched to a gene: 7. Germline lookup yields CDR1 SGHRS and CDR2 YFSETQ. CDR3 sequence (DNA): TGCGCCAGCAGCGACAGGGTCAATAGGAACACTGAAGCTTTCTTT. It translates to CASSDRVNRNTEAFF.

V is TRBV12-3 or TRBV12-4 and J is TRBJ2-1, with 9 bases matching TRBD1. V gave up 7 bases and J gave up 8 bases; unmatched junction bases: 9. The length of the CDR3 is 14 residues. The CDR3 nucleotides are TGTGCCAGCAAGAACCTGGACAGGGGCGATGAGCAGTTCTTC. Protein sequence: CASKNLDRGDEQFF.

This chain uses TRBV5-6 with TRBJ1-1; 7 positions agree with TRBD1. This CDR3 has 17 residues. V dropped 5 bases and J dropped 0; count of bases not matched to a gene: 13. The germline gives CDR1 SGHDT, CDR2 YYEEEE. DNA for the CDR3: TGTGCCAGCAGTACAGGGGTTGGCGTCGGGGTGAACACTGAAGCTTTCTTT. It encodes CASSTGVGVGVNTEAFF.

The chain uses TRBV27 and TRBJ2-1, with 9 bases fitting TRBD2. Looked up from germline, CDR1 is MNHEY and CDR2 is SMNVEV (reference sequence). V trimming: 6 bases; J trimming: 7 bases; junction bases outside the gene matches: 10. The CDR3 length is 15 residues. The CDR3 spells CASRLTAGGTNEQFF. The CDR3, as DNA: TGTGCCAGCAGATTAACAGCGGGAGGTACGAATGAGCAGTTCTTC.

This rearrangement joins TRBV4-3 to TRBJ2-3; TRBD2 might be the D (6 bases). V was trimmed by 0 bases and J by 4 bases, leaving 14 bases between them. The CDR3 spans 16 residues. Germline CDR1 LGHNA, CDR2 YSLEER. CDR3 protein: CASSQDTQRLADTQYF. Written as DNA, the CDR3 is TGCGCCAGCAGCCAAGATACCCAGCGACTAGCAGATACGCAGTATTTT.

The V call is TRBV29-1, the J call TRBJ1-5; perhaps TRBD1 as D (6 bases). The CDR3 is 13 amino acids. Trimming removed 4 bases at V and 3 bases at J, with 10 bases between. Germline CDR1 is SQVTM and CDR2 is ANQGSEA. The CDR3 protein is CSVAGGDNQPQHF. The CDR3, as DNA: TGCAGCGTTGCGGGGGGCGACAATCAGCCCCAGCATTTT.

The V gene is TRBV7-9, the J gene TRBJ2-5; TRBD2 aligns across 8 bases. This CDR3 has 16 residues. With V trimmed by 4 bases and J by 5 bases, 12 bases remained unmatched. CDR1 is SEHNR, CDR2 FQNEAQ, per germline (reference sequence). CDR3 in amino acids: CASSSIVGRARETQYF. The CDR3 coding sequence is TGTGCCAGCAGCTCCATCGTCGGGAGGGCCAGGGAGACCCAGTACTTC.

Written as DNA, the CDR3 is TGTGCCAGCAGTTACGGGCTAGCGGGATGGAGCTCCTACAATGAGCAGTTCTTC. This translates into CASSYGLAGWSSYNEQFF. This chain joins TRBV6-2 or TRBV6-3 and TRBJ2-1, with 9 positions matching TRBD2. Germline lookup yields CDR1 MNHEY and CDR2 SVGEGT. Trimming took 2 bases from V and 0 from J; bases not matched to a gene: 8. The CDR3 covers 18 residues.

The J gene is TRBJ2-3, the V gene TRBV11-2; D possibly corresponds to TRBD1 (6 bases). CDR1 is SGHAT, CDR2 FQNNGV, per germline. CDR3 length equals 14 residues. The V end was cut by 3 bases, the J end by 0 bases, with 7 bases between. CDR3 nucleotide sequence: TGTGCCAGCAGCTTTGGACAGAGCACAGATACGCAGTATTTT. Its translation is CASSFGQSTDTQYF.

This clonotype was picked up a small number of times. The CDR3 DNA reads as TGTGCCAGCAGTGAAGCGACAGGGATCTACGAGCAGTACTTC. Translated, it gives CASSEATGIYEQYF. The V gene is TRBV2, the J gene TRBJ2-7; 7 bases are a match to TRBD1. Germline V gives CDR1 SNHLY, CDR2 FYNNEI. The trim removed 0 bases at V and 3 bases at J, leaving 2 bases unmatched. The CDR3 is made up of 14 amino acids.

The rearrangement links TRBV6-5 to TRBJ2-7; D tentatively reads TRBD1 or TRBD2 (6 bases each). V lost 2 bases, J lost 3 bases, and 14 bases lay in between. This CDR3 spans 15 amino acids. The germline V gene has CDR1 MNHEY and CDR2 SVGAGI. The chain's CDR3 is CASSYPTGGGYEQYF. DNA for the CDR3: TGTGCCAGCAGTTACCCGACCGGGGGCGGCTACGAGCAGTACTTC.

V and J are TRBV5-1 and TRBJ2-1; D is unclear. CDR1 and CDR2 from the germline V gene are SGHRS and YFSETQ. V lost 0 bases and J lost 6, with 13 bases in between. The CDR3 runs 15 residues. The CDR3 here is CASSLAGLVANEQFF. The DNA for the CDR3 is TGCGCCAGCAGCTTGGCCGGGCTAGTTGCCAATGAGCAGTTCTTC.

The chain carries TRBV11-2 and TRBJ2-7, with D possibly being TRBD1 (6 bases). The CDR3 extends over 15 amino acids. With 3 bases removed from V and 3 bases from J, the gap between germline ends came to 15 bases. Germline assignment: CDR1 SGHAT and CDR2 FQNNGV. In DNA, the CDR3 is TGTGCCAGCAGCTTGTCTGCCCAGGGGAACTACGAGCAGTACTTC. It specifies CASSLSAQGNYEQYF.

The chain joins TRBV4-3 to TRBJ2-1, with 10 bases aligning to TRBD2. V was clipped by 0 bases and J by 5 bases; unmatched bases: 7. The CDR3 is 17 residues long. Germline V gene sequence: CDR1 LGHNA, CDR2 YSLEER. The CDR3 spells CASSQDAGTSDHNEQFF. CDR3 nucleotides: TGCGCCAGCAGCCAAGATGCCGGGACTAGCGATCACAATGAGCAGTTCTTC.

The J gene is TRBJ2-3, the V gene TRBV4-1; D gene unclear. The CDR3 has 13 residues. In germline, CDR1 is MGHRA, CDR2 YSYEKL. Trimming cost V 4 bases and J 2 bases, with 7 bases left between them. CDR3 DNA sequence: TGCGCCAGCAGCCTCCCTTCCACAGATACGCAGTATTTT. It yields the protein CASSLPSTDTQYF.